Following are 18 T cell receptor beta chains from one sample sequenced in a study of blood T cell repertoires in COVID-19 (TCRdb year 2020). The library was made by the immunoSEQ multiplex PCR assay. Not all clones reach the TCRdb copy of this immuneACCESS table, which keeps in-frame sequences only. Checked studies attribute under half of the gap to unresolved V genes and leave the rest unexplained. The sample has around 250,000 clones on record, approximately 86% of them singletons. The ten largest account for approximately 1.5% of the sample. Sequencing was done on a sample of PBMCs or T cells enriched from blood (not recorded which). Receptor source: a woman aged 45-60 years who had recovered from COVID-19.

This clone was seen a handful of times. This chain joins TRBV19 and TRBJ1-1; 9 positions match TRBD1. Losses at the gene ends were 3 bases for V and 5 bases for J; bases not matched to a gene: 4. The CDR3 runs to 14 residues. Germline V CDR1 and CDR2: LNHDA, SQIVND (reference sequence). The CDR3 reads CASSMYRGLTEAFF. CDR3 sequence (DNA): TGTGCCAGTAGTATGTACAGGGGGCTTACTGAAGCTTTCTTT.

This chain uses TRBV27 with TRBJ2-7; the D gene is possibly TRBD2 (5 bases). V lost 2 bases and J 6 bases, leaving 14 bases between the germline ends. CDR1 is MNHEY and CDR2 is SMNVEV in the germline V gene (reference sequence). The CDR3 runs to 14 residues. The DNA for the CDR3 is TGTGCCAGCAGTTTAAGTGTGTATGGAGGCGAGCAGTACTTC. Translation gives CASSLSVYGGEQYF.

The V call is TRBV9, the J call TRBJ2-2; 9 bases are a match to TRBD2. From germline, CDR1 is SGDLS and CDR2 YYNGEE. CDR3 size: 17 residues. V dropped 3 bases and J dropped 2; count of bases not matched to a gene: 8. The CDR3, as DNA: TGTGCCAGCAGCGCGGTAGCGGGAGCTATTAACACCGGGGAGCTGTTTTTT. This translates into CASSAVAGAINTGELFF.

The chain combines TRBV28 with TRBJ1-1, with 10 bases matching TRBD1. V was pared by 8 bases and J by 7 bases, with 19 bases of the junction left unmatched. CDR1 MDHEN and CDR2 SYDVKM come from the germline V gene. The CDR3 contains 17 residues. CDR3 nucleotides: TGTGCCAGCGTATTTTCGAGAGGACAGGGGGAAGTCGGTGAAGCTTTCTTT. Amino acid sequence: CASVFSRGQGEVGEAFF.

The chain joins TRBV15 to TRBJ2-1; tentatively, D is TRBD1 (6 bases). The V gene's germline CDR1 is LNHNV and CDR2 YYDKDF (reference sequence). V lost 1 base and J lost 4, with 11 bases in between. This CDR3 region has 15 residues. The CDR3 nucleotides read TGTGCCACCAGCAGAGGGACAGCAGTATACAATGAGCAGTTCTTC. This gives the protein CATSRGTAVYNEQFF.

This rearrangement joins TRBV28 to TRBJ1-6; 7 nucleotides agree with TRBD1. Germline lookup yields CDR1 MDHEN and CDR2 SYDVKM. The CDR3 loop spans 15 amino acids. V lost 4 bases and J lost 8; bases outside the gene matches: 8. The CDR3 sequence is CASSSPTGSYSPLHF. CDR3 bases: TGTGCCAGCAGTTCCCCGACAGGGTCATATTCACCCCTCCACTTT. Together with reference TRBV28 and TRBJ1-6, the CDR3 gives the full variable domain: DVKVTQSSRYLVKRTGEKVFLECVQDMDHENMFWYRQDPGLGLRLIYFSYDVKMKEKGDIPEGYSVSREKKERFSLILESASTNQTSMYLCASSSPTGSYSPLHFGNGTRLTVT.

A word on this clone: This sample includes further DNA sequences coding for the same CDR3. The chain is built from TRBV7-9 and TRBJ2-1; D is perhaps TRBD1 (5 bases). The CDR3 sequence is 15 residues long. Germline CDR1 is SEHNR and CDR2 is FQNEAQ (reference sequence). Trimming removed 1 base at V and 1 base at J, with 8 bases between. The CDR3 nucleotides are TGTGCCAGCAGCTTAGGGCAGGGATCCTACAATGAGCAGTTCTTC. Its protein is CASSLGQGSYNEQFF.

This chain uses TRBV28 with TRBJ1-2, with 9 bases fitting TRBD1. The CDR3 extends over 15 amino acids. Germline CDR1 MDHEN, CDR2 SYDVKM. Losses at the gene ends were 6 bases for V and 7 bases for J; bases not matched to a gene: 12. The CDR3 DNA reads TGTGCCAGCAGCGGTCCCGGGACAGGGCTTGGTGGCTACACCTTC. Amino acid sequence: CASSGPGTGLGGYTF.

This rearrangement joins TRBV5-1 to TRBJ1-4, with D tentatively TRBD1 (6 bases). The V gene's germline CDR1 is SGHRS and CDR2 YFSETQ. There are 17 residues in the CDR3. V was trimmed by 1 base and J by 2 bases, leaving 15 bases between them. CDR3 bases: TGCGCCAGCAGCTTGTTGGGACACCGACTGACTAATGAAAAACTGTTTTTT. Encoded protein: CASSLLGHRLTNEKLFF.

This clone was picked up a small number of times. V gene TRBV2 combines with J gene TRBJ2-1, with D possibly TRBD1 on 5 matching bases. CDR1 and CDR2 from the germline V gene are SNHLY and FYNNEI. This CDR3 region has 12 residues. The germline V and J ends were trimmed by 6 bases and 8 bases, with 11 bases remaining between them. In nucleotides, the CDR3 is TGTGCCAGCAGGGTAAGGGGATATGAGCAGTTCTTC. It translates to CASRVRGYEQFF.

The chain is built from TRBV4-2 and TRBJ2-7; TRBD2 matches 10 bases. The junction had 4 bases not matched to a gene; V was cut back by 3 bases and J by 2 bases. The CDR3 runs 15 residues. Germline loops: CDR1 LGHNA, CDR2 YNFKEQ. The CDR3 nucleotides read TGTGCCAGCAGCCATCTAGCGGGGGCTACCTACGAGCAGTACTTC. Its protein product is CASSHLAGATYEQYF.

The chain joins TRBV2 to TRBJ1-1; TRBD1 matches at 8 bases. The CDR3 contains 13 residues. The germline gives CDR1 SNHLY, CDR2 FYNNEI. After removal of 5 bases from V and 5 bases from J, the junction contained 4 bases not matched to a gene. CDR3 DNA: TGTGCCAGCAGTTGGACAGGGAGGACTGAAGCTTTCTTT. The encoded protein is CASSWTGRTEAFF.

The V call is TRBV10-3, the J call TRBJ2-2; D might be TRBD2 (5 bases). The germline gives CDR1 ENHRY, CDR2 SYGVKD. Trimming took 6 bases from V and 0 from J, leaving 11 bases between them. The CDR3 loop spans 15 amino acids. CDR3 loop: CAIRPDFANTGELFF. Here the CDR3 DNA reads TGTGCCATCAGACCGGACTTCGCGAACACCGGGGAGCTGTTTTTT.

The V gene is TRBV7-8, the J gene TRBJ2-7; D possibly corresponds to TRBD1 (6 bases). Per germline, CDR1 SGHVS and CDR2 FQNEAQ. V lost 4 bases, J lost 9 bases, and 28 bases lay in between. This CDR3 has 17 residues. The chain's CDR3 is CASSSLRRTREGGGQYF. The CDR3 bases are TGTGCCAGCAGCTCCCTCCGCCGGACTCGGGAAGGGGGTGGGCAGTACTTC.

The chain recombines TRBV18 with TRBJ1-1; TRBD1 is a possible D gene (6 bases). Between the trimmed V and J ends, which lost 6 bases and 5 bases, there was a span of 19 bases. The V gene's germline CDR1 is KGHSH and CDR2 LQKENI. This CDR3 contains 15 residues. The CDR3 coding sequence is TGTGCCAGCTCTTCGGGGGGCGTAAGAGCAACTGAAGCTTTCTTT. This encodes CASSSGGVRATEAFF. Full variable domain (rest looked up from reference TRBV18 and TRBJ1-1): NAGVMQNPRHLVRRRGQEARLRCSPMKGHSHVYWYRQLPEEGLKFMVYLQKENIIDESGMPKERFSAEFPKEGPSILRIQQVVRGDSAAYFCASSSGGVRATEAFFGQGTRLTVV.

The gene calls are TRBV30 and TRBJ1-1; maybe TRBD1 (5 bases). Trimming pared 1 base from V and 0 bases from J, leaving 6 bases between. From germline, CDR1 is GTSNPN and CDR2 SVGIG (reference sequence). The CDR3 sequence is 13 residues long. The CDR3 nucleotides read TGTGCCTGGAGTGAGGGGTTGAACACTGAAGCTTTCTTT. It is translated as CAWSEGLNTEAFF.

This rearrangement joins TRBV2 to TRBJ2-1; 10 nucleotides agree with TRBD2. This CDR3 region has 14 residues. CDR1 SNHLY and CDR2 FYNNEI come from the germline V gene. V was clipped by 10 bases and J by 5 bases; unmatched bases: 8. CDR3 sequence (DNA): TGTGCCACCCAGCGGGAGGGCATCAACAATGAGCAGTTCTTC. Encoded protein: CATQREGINNEQFF.

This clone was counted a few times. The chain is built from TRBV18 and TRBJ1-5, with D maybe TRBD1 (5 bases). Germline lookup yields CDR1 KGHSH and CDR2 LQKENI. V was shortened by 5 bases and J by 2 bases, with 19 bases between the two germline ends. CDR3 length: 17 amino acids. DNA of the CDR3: TGTGCCAGCTCAGAGCGGGAAGGGGCATATCGCAATCAGCCCCAGCATTTT. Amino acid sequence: CASSEREGAYRNQPQHF.